This passage covers 8 T cell receptor beta chains from one sample sequenced in a study of regulatory T cells in long-lasting Graves disease. Noted time point: newly diagnosed GD, antithyroid drugs for less than 3 months. PBMC RNA served as the TCR library source. Building of the TCR beta libraries involved iRepertoire HTBI primers and Arm-PCR of CDR3 regions. TCRdb redid the calling of the multiplex PCR reads with MiXCR, one entry per CDR3 protein. The table has around 400,000 distinct CDR3 sequences, 15% seen once. The data also belong to a second study, concerning T cells in Graves' hyperthyroidism and ophthalmopathy.

Specimen: peripheral blood mononuclear cells (PBMCs), collected at new diagnosis, from a patient treated with antithyroid drugs. The source of these receptors is a woman aged 40 to 50 with Graves disease.

This clonotype was recorded at least ten times. The V call is TRBV12-3 or TRBV12-4, the J call TRBJ2-1; D is perhaps TRBD1 or TRBD2 (6 bases each). V shed 8 bases and J shed 0 bases, with 14 bases lying between them. CDR3 length equals 15 residues. The chain's CDR3 is CASGGTPSSYNEQFF. The DNA for the CDR3 is TGTGCCAGCGGGGGGACACCGAGCTCCTACAATGAGCAGTTCTTC.

Ten or more counts support this clonotype. The chain joins TRBV28 to TRBJ2-5; D might be TRBD1 (5 bases). From germline, CDR1 is MDHEN and CDR2 SYDVKM. The CDR3 length is 14 residues. Trimming left V 4 bases short and J 2 bases short, with 11 bases between. The CDR3 coding sequence is TGTGCCAGCAGTTCGCAGACAGAACAAGAGACCCAGTACTTC. Translating it yields CASSSQTEQETQYF.

This clonotype occurred many times. This chain connects TRBV6-1 to TRBJ2-5, with D possibly being TRBD2 (6 bases). This CDR3 spans 13 amino acids. V lost 7 bases, J lost 2 bases, and 11 bases lay in between. The germline V gene encodes CDR1 MNHNS and CDR2 SASEGT. This chain's CDR3 is CASMGDSQETQYF. CDR3 in DNA: TGTGCCAGCATGGGGGACTCACAAGAGACCCAGTACTTC.

The V call is TRBV5-1, the J call TRBJ1-1, with 8 nucleotides matching TRBD1. V was pared by 4 bases and J by 4 bases, with 9 bases of the junction left unmatched. Germline CDR1 is SGHRS and CDR2 is YFSETQ. This CDR3 has 15 residues. The CDR3 bases are TGCGCCAGCAGCCTCACAGGGGGGAGAGGCACTGAAGCTTTCTTT. Amino acids: CASSLTGGRGTEAFF. Full variable domain (outside the CDR3, taken from reference TRBV5-1 and TRBJ1-1): KAGVTQTPRYLIKTRGQQVTLSCSPISGHRSVSWYQQTPGQGLQFLFEYFSETQRNKGNFPGRFSGRQFSNSRSEMNVSTLELGDSALYLCASSLTGGRGTEAFFGQGTRLTVV.

This clonotype was counted at least ten times. The chain is built from TRBV18 and TRBJ2-1; D unclear. The V end lost 3 bases, the J end lost 6 bases, and 18 bases lay between the germline ends. The germline gives CDR1 KGHSH, CDR2 LQKENI. This CDR3 is built from 16 residues. The CDR3 protein is CASSPQTSIPGNEQFF. DNA of the CDR3: TGTGCCAGCTCACCCCAGACGAGCATCCCAGGCAATGAGCAGTTCTTC.

This clonotype was seen ten or more times. The rearrangement joins TRBV6-2 or TRBV6-3 to TRBJ2-7; D might be TRBD2 (5 bases). The CDR3 spans 14 residues. Germline V gene data show CDR1 as MNHEY and CDR2 as SVGEGT. Trimming removed 8 bases at V and 5 bases at J, with 19 bases between. The CDR3: CASGKGGPYHEQYF. CDR3 DNA sequence: TGTGCCAGCGGTAAAGGCGGGCCCTACCACGAGCAGTACTTC.

The table lists this clonotype with many counts. This chain uses TRBV28 with TRBJ2-1, with a weak D call TRBD1 (6 bases). The CDR3 has 13 amino acids. Trimming took off 6 bases at V and 4 bases at J, with 10 bases between the two ends. Germline V gives CDR1 MDHEN, CDR2 SYDVKM. The CDR3 DNA reads TGTGCCAGCAGGGGGACACCTTACAATGAGCAGTTCTTC. Amino acids: CASRGTPYNEQFF.

This clonotype came up a few times. The rearrangement joins TRBV5-1 to TRBJ2-3; D is possibly TRBD2 (6 bases). V was pared by 5 bases and J by 1 base, with 17 bases between. Germline assignment: CDR1 SGHRS and CDR2 YFSETQ. This CDR3 is 16 amino acids long. CDR3 sequence: CASSFSGSFGTDTQYF. DNA of the CDR3: TGCGCCAGCAGTTTTAGCGGCTCTTTCGGCACAGATACGCAGTATTTT. The variable domain in full, completed from reference TRBV5-1 and TRBJ2-3, reads KAGVTQTPRYLIKTRGQQVTLSCSPISGHRSVSWYQQTPGQGLQFLFEYFSETQRNKGNFPGRFSGRQFSNSRSEMNVSTLELGDSALYLCASSFSGSFGTDTQYFGPGTRLTVL.